What follows are 18 T cell receptor beta chains derived from one specimen sequenced in a study of regulatory T cells in long-lasting Graves disease. As to time point: newly diagnosed GD, antithyroid drugs for less than 3 months. PBMC RNA was the source of the TCR library. Arm-PCR of CDR3 regions and iRepertoire HTBI primers were used to build TCR beta libraries. TCRdb reanalysed the multiplex PCR reads using MiXCR and keeps one entry per CDR3 protein. The table records about 500,000 distinct CDR3 sequences, about 17% of them present only once. The data also belong to a second study, concerning T cells in Graves' hyperthyroidism and ophthalmopathy.

The sample in question was peripheral blood mononuclear cells (PBMCs), obtained at new diagnosis, from a patient treated with antithyroid drugs. The receptors originated from a middle-aged man with Graves disease.

This clonotype was detected many times. V and J are TRBV20-1 and TRBJ2-4; D is perhaps TRBD1 (7 bases). Germline CDR1 is DFQATT and CDR2 is SNEGSKA (reference sequence). This CDR3 has 15 residues. V was pared by 6 bases and J by 0 bases, with 15 bases between. The DNA of the CDR3 is TGCAGTGCACGGGGGACAGCTGTAGCCAAAAACATTCAGTACTTC. This translates into CSARGTAVAKNIQYF.

This clonotype has at least ten counts. The rearrangement joins TRBV18 to TRBJ2-1; D remains unclear. The V gene's germline CDR1 is KGHSH and CDR2 LQKENI. The V end was cut by 4 bases, the J end by 0 bases, with 7 bases between. This CDR3 has 14 amino acids. The CDR3 spells CASSLSNSYNEQFF. DNA of the CDR3: TGTGCCAGCTCACTATCAAACTCCTACAATGAGCAGTTCTTC.

In this sample, this clonotype turned up a few times. The chain couples TRBV6-1 to TRBJ1-2; 9 bases fit TRBD1. Looked up from germline, CDR1 is MNHNS and CDR2 is SASEGT. The CDR3 runs to 18 residues. V dropped 6 bases and J dropped 2; count of bases not matched to a gene: 16. The CDR3 coding sequence is TGTGCCAGCAGCCGGGGGCCCCGGGACAGGGAAACGAACTATGGCTACACCTTC. Translated, it gives CASSRGPRDRETNYGYTF.

This clonotype occurred many times. The J gene is TRBJ2-1, the V gene TRBV3-1; TRBD2 matches at 9 bases. In germline, CDR1 is LGHDT, CDR2 YNNKEL (reference sequence). The V gene end was trimmed by 7 bases and the J gene end by 7 bases; junction bases not matched to a gene: 5. There are 13 residues in the CDR3. CDR3 nucleotides: TGTGCCAGCACCCTAGCGGGAACTAATGAGCAGTTCTTC. Its protein is CASTLAGTNEQFF.

This clonotype has at least ten counts. This chain joins TRBV6-7 and TRBJ2-1; 11 nucleotides align to TRBD2. TRBV6-7 is an ORF, with its function uncertain. Germline trimming cut 7 bases from V and 9 bases from J; bases unmatched to any gene: 11. This CDR3 spans 15 amino acids. The CDR3, as DNA: TGTGCCAGCATCAATAGCGGGAGGGCCTTCGTTGAGCAGTTCTTC. This encodes CASINSGRAFVEQFF.

A few counts support this clonotype. One junction end does not reproduce the germline sequence, and a read error may be involved. This chain joins TRBV29-1 and TRBJ2-7; TRBD1 matches 10 bases. The CDR3 spans 16 residues. The germline V gene has CDR1 SQVTM and CDR2 ANQGSEA. The CDR3 is CSALAPGQGVSYGQYF. Here the CDR3 DNA reads TGCAGCGCCCTGGCCCCCGGACAGGGGGTCTCCTACGGGCAGTACTTC.

The sample holds many counts of this clonotype. The chain combines TRBV3-1 with TRBJ1-1; D remains ambiguous. The germline V and J ends were trimmed by 1 base and 2 bases, with 5 bases remaining between them. CDR3 length: 13 amino acids. Germline-derived CDR1 and CDR2 are LGHDT and YNNKEL (reference sequence). CDR3 amino acids: CASSQVGNTEAFF. DNA for the CDR3: TGTGCCAGCAGCCAAGTCGGAAACACTGAAGCTTTCTTT.

There are many counts of this clonotype. One end of the junction varies from germline; a read error may be responsible. J is TRBJ2-3 and V is TRBV28; D may match TRBD1 or TRBD2 (6 bases each). This CDR3 has 12 amino acids. Germline CDR1 and CDR2: MDHEN and SYDVKM. The CDR3 is CASSSDRGVLDF. The DNA for the CDR3 is TGTGCCAGCAGTTCCGATAGGGGGGTTCTGGATTTT.

Only a few counts were recorded for this clonotype. The rearrangement joins TRBV27 to TRBJ2-4, with D possibly TRBD2 on 6 matching bases. V lost 6 bases, J lost 2 bases, and 11 bases lay in between. In germline, CDR1 is MNHEY, CDR2 SMNVEV (reference sequence). The CDR3 is 14 amino acids. CDR3 amino acids: CASSKAGSKNIQYF. The CDR3 DNA reads TGTGCCAGCAGCAAGGCGGGGTCCAAAAACATTCAGTACTTC.

There are a few counts of this clonotype. This rearrangement joins TRBV2 to TRBJ2-7; 11 positions agree with TRBD2. The CDR3 has 15 amino acids. Germline CDR1 reads SNHLY; CDR2 reads FYNNEI. J was trimmed by 1 base and V by 4 bases; bases with no gene match: 3. CDR3 DNA sequence: TGTGCCAGCAGTGCGACTAGCGGGGAATCCTACGAGCAGTACTTC. This encodes CASSATSGESYEQYF. Full variable domain (rest looked up from reference TRBV2 and TRBJ2-7): EPEVTQTPSHQVTQMGQEVILRCVPISNHLYFYWYRQILGQKVEFLVSFYNNEISEKSEIFDDQFSVERPDGSNFTLKIRSTKLEDSAMYFCASSATSGESYEQYFGPGTRLTVT.

This chain connects TRBV10-3 to TRBJ2-3; D might be TRBD1 (5 bases). V shed 0 bases and J shed 4 bases, with 17 bases lying between them. CDR3 length: 17 amino acids. CDR1 ENHRY and CDR2 SYGVKD come from the germline V gene. The CDR3 spells CAISESDILMGPDTQYF. CDR3 coding DNA: TGTGCCATCAGTGAGTCTGATATTCTCATGGGGCCAGATACGCAGTATTTT.

This clonotype has a count of ten or more. The V and J genes are TRBV12-5 and TRBJ2-2; weak D call: TRBD1 (5 bases). V lost 1 base and J 9 bases, leaving 9 bases between the germline ends. This CDR3 contains 13 residues. CDR1 LGHNT and CDR2 FRNRAP come from the germline V gene. The CDR3 loop reads CASGLGQRRELFF. CDR3 DNA sequence: TGTGCTAGTGGTTTGGGACAGCGCAGGGAGCTGTTTTTT.

This clonotype was observed at least ten times. This chain connects TRBV12-3 or TRBV12-4 to TRBJ2-3; no clear D. There are 13 residues in the CDR3. V lost 3 bases and J lost 6, with 10 bases in between. CDR3 amino acids: CASSFHGEDTQYF. The CDR3 DNA reads TGTGCCAGCAGTTTTCATGGAGAGGATACGCAGTATTTT.

This clonotype was observed at least ten times. This sequence joins TRBV2 and TRBJ2-1; 7 positions match TRBD1. With V trimmed by 9 bases and J by 5 bases, 4 bases remained unmatched. CDR3 size: 12 residues. The germline V gene has CDR1 SNHLY and CDR2 FYNNEI. The CDR3: CARTGQNNEQFF. In DNA form, the CDR3 reads TGTGCCAGGACGGGACAGAACAATGAGCAGTTCTTC.

In its sample, this clonotype was seen a few times. The chain links TRBV6-1 to TRBJ2-4; the match to TRBD1 covers 10 bases. The ends lost 7 bases at V and 6 bases at J; junction bases unmatched: 12. Germline-derived CDR1 and CDR2 are MNHNS and SASEGT. CDR3 length: 16 amino acids. CDR3 nucleotide sequence: TGTGCCAGCACCTTTTCCGCCCGGGACAGGGGAAACATTCAGTACTTC. Translation: CASTFSARDRGNIQYF.

This chain links TRBV5-1 with TRBJ2-1, with TRBD2 matching over 10 bases. This CDR3 is 14 amino acids long. Germline V gene data show CDR1 as SGHRS and CDR2 as YFSETQ. V was pared by 4 bases and J by 5 bases, with 3 bases of the junction left unmatched. CDR3 residues: CASSGGLANNEQFF. CDR3 bases: TGCGCCAGCAGCGGGGGACTAGCGAACAATGAGCAGTTCTTC.

In this sample, this clonotype turned up many times. The chain joins TRBV5-1 to TRBJ1-1; D is perhaps TRBD1 (5 bases). This CDR3 is built from 16 residues. Germline values: CDR1 SGHRS, CDR2 YFSETQ. V lost 3 bases and J lost 1, with 16 bases in between. DNA of the CDR3: TGCGCCAGCAGCTCGGCAACGGGACGGTGGAACACTGAAGCTTTCTTT. As protein: CASSSATGRWNTEAFF. Full variable domain (outside the CDR3, taken from reference TRBV5-1 and TRBJ1-1): KAGVTQTPRYLIKTRGQQVTLSCSPISGHRSVSWYQQTPGQGLQFLFEYFSETQRNKGNFPGRFSGRQFSNSRSEMNVSTLELGDSALYLCASSSATGRWNTEAFFGQGTRLTVV.

This clonotype was seen ten or more times. The chain carries TRBV20-1 and TRBJ2-1; no reliable D call. V lost 3 bases and J lost 0, with 12 bases in between. This CDR3 spans 15 amino acids. CDR1 and CDR2 from the germline V gene are DFQATT and SNEGSKA (reference sequence). CDR3 in amino acids: CSARSPPGSYNEQFF. The CDR3 DNA sequence: TGCAGTGCTAGGTCGCCCCCGGGCTCCTACAATGAGCAGTTCTTC.